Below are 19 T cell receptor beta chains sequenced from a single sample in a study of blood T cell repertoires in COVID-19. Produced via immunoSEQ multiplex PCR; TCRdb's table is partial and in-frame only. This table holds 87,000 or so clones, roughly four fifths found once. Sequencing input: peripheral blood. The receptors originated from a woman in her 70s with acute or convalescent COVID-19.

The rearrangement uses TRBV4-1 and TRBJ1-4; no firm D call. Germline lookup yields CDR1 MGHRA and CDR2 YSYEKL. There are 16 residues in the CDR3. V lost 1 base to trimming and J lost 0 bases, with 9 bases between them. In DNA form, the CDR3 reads TGCGCCAGCAGCCAAGGAGAAACTACAACTAATGAAAAACTGTTTTTT. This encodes CASSQGETTTNEKLFF.

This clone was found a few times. The CDR3 DNA reads TGTGCCAGCTCCTTTGGGGCAGGTCGCTTCTATGGCTACACCTTC. Its translation: CASSFGAGRFYGYTF. The chain joins TRBV18 to TRBJ1-2; a weak D match, TRBD1 (5 bases). Germline V gene lookup returns CDR1 KGHSH and CDR2 LQKENI. The V end was cut by 6 bases, the J end by 4 bases, with 18 bases between. This CDR3 contains 15 residues.

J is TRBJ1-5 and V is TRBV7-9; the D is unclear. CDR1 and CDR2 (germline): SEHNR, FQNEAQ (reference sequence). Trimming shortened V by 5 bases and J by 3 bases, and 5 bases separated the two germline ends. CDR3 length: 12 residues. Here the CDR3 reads CASSQSNQPQHF. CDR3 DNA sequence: TGTGCCAGCAGCCAATCCAATCAGCCCCAGCATTTT.

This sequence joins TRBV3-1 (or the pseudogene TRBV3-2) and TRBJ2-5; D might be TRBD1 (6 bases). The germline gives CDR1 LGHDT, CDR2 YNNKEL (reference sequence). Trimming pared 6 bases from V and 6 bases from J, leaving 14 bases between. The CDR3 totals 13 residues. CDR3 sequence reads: CASRPDRWKTQYF. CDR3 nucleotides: TGTGCCAGCAGGCCCGACAGGTGGAAGACCCAGTACTTC.

CDR3 protein: CASSLAMEGQETQYF. CDR3 DNA: TGTGCCAGCAGCTTAGCAATGGAGGGACAAGAGACCCAGTACTTC. The genes are TRBV7-9 and TRBJ2-5; possibly TRBD2 for D (6 bases). CDR3 length equals 15 residues. V lost 0 bases and J lost 2, with 10 bases in between. CDR1 is SEHNR, CDR2 FQNEAQ, per germline (reference sequence).

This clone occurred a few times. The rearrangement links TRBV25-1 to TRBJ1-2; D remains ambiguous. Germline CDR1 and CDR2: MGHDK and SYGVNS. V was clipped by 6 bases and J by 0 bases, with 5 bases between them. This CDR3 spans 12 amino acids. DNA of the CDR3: TGTGCCAGCAGGGGAGCTAACTATGGCTACACCTTC. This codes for CASRGANYGYTF.

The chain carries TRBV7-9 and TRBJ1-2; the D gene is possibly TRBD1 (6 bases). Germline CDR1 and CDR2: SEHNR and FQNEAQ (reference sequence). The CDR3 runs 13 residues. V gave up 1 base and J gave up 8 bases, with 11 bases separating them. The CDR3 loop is CASSLVTGVGYTF. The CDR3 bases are TGTGCCAGCAGCTTAGTGACAGGTGTCGGCTACACCTTC. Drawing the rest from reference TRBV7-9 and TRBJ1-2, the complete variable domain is DTGVSQNPRHKITKRGQNVTFRCDPISEHNRLYWYRQTLGQGPEFLTYFQNEAQLEKSRLLSDRFSAERPKGSFSTLEIQRTEQGDSAMYLCASSLVTGVGYTFGSGTRLTVV.

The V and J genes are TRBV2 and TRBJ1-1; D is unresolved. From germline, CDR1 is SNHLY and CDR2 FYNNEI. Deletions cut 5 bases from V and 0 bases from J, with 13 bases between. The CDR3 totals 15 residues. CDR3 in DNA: TGTGCCAGCAGTTACCCGGAGGGTGTGAACACTGAAGCTTTCTTT. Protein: CASSYPEGVNTEAFF.

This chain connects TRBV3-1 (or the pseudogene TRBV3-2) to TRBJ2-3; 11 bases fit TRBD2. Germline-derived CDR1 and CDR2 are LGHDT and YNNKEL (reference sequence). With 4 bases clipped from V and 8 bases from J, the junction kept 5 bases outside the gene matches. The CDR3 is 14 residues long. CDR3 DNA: TGTGCCAGCAGCCCCATAGCGGGAGGGCTTACGCAGTATTTT. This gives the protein CASSPIAGGLTQYF.

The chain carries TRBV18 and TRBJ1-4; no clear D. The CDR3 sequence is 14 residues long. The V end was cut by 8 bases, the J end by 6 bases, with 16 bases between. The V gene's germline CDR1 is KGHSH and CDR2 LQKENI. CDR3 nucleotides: TGTGCCAGCACCGGGAGGGATGTATATGAAAAACTGTTTTTT. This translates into CASTGRDVYEKLFF.

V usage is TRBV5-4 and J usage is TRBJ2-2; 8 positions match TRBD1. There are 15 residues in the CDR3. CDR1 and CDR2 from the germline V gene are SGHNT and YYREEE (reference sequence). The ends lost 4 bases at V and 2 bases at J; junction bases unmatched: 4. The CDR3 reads CASSPTGDNTGELFF. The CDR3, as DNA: TGTGCCAGCAGCCCGACAGGGGATAACACCGGGGAGCTGTTTTTT.

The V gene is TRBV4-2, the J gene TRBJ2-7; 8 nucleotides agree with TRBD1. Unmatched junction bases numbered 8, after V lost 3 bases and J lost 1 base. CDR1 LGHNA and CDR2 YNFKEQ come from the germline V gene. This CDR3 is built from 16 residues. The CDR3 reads CASSQRAGTGSYEQYF. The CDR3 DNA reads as TGTGCCAGCAGCCAGCGGGCCGGGACAGGTTCCTACGAGCAGTACTTC.

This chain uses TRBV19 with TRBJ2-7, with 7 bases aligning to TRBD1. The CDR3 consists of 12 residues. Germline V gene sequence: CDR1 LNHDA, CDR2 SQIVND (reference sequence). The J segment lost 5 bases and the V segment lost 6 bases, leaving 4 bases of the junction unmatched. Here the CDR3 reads CASSFQGDEQYF. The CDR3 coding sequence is TGTGCCAGTAGCTTTCAGGGGGACGAGCAGTACTTC.

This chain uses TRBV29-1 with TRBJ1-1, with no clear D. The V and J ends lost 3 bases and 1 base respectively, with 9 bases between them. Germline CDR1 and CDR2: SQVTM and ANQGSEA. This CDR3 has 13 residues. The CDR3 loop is CSVDKYTNTEAFF. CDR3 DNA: TGCAGCGTTGACAAGTACACGAACACTGAAGCTTTCTTT.

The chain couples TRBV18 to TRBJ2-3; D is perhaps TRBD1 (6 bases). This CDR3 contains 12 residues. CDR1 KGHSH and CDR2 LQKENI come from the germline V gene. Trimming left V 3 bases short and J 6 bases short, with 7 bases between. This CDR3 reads CASSPDRDTQYF. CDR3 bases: TGTGCCAGCTCACCCGACAGGGATACGCAGTATTTT.

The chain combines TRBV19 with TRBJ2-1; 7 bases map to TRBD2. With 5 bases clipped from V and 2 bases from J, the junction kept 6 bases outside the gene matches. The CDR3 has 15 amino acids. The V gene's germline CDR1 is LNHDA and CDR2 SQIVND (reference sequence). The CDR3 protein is CASSPWGGTYNEQFF. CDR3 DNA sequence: TGTGCCAGTAGTCCTTGGGGGGGGACCTACAATGAGCAGTTCTTC.

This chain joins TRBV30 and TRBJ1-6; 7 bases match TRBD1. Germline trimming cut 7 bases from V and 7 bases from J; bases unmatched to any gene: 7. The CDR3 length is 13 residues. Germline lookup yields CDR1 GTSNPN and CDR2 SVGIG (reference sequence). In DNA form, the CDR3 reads TGTGCCTTCGTGGGACAGATAAATTCACCCCTCCACTTT. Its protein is CAFVGQINSPLHF. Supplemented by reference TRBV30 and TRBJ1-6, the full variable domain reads SQTIHQWPATLVQPVGSPLSLECTVEGTSNPNLYWYRQAAGRGLQLLFYSVGIGQISSEVPQNLSASRPQDRQFILSSKKLLLSDSGFYLCAFVGQINSPLHFGNGTRLTVT.

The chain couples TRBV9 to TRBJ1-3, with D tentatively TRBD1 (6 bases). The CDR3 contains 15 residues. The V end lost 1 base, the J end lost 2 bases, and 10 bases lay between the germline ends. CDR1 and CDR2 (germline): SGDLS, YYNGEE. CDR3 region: CASSVTDRAGNTIYF. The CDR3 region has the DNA TGTGCCAGCAGCGTAACGGACAGAGCTGGAAACACCATATATTTT.

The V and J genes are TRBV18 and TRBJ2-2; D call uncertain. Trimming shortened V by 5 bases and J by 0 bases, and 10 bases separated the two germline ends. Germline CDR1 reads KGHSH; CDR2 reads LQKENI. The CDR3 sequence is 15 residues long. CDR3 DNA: TGTGCCAGCTCAATACCCAGCGCGAACACCGGGGAGCTGTTTTTT. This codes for CASSIPSANTGELFF. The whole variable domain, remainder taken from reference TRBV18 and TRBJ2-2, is NAGVMQNPRHLVRRRGQEARLRCSPMKGHSHVYWYRQLPEEGLKFMVYLQKENIIDESGMPKERFSAEFPKEGPSILRIQQVVRGDSAAYFCASSIPSANTGELFFGEGSRLTVL.